These T cell receptor beta chains were read from a single sample in a study of blood T cell repertoires in COVID-19. Libraries were prepared by immunoSEQ multiplex PCR; TCRdb keeps only in-frame clonotypes and omits some of them. The sample contains fewer than 200,000 clones, approximately 85% of which appear only once. The sequenced sample consisted of peripheral blood. Receptor source: a man aged 35 to 55 who had recovered from COVID-19. Both conserved end residues are part of each CDR3. The D gene is left open where the match is weak. Size is omitted from some rows. Given values are once, few, many or a class for expanded clones.

v_gene: TRBV24-1
abundance: .
d_gene: TRBD1
j_gene: TRBJ2-1
CDR3nt: TGTGCCACCAGTGACCGGGACAGGGGGCGCCTTGAGCAGTTCTTC
CDR3aa: CATSDRDRGRLEQFF

v_gene: TRBV28
abundance: once
d_gene: TRBD1
j_gene: TRBJ2-1
CDR3nt: TGTGCCAGCAGTTCCCGATATCGGGACAGAATCAATGAGCAGTTCTTC
CDR3aa: CASSSRYRDRINEQFF

v_gene: TRBV29-1
abundance: .
d_gene: .
j_gene: TRBJ2-1
CDR3nt: TGCAGCGTTGTGCGGATCAATGAGCAGTTCTTC
CDR3aa: CSVVRINEQFF

v_gene: TRBV24-1
abundance: .
d_gene: .
j_gene: TRBJ2-5
CDR3nt: TGTGCCACCAGTGATCGGGGAAAGAAAGAGACCCAGTACTTC
CDR3aa: CATSDRGKKETQYF

v_gene: TRBV3-1/TRBV3-2
abundance: few
d_gene: TRBD1
j_gene: TRBJ2-2
CDR3nt: TGTGCCAGCAGCCTGGGACAGGGGGGGCGAACCGGGGAGCTGTTTTTT
CDR3aa: CASSLGQGGRTGELFF

v_gene: TRBV6-6
abundance: .
d_gene: TRBD2
j_gene: TRBJ2-1
CDR3nt: TGTGCCAGCAGTTACTCTGACGGGAGGGCCCTCAAGTTCTTC
CDR3aa: CASSYSDGRALKFF

v_gene: TRBV7-8
abundance: .
d_gene: TRBD2
j_gene: TRBJ2-1
CDR3nt: TGTGCCAGCAGCTTAAGGCTAGCGGTGTACAATGAGCAGTTCTTC
CDR3aa: CASSLRLAVYNEQFF

v_gene: TRBV6-5
abundance: .
d_gene: .
j_gene: TRBJ1-2
CDR3nt: TGTGCCACCCCCTCCAACTCTCTTAACTATGGCTACACCTTC
CDR3aa: CATPSNSLNYGYTF

v_gene: TRBV4-1
abundance: .
d_gene: .
j_gene: TRBJ2-3
CDR3nt: TGCGCCAGCAGCCCAGGGGTGGCAGATACGCAGTATTTT
CDR3aa: CASSPGVADTQYF

v_gene: TRBV30
abundance: .
d_gene: TRBD2
j_gene: TRBJ2-3
CDR3nt: TGTGCCTGGAGAACCTGGCTAGCGGGCACAGATACGCAGTATTTT
CDR3aa: CAWRTWLAGTDTQYF

v_gene: TRBV3-1/TRBV3-2
abundance: .
d_gene: TRBD1
j_gene: TRBJ2-2
CDR3nt: TGTGCCAGCAGCCAGCCGACAGGGGGGGAGCTGTTTTTT
CDR3aa: CASSQPTGGELFF

v_gene: TRBV21-1
abundance: .
d_gene: .
j_gene: TRBJ1-6
CDR3nt: TGTGCCAACCACAGGGGCAATTCACCCCTCCACTTT
CDR3aa: CANHRGNSPLHF

v_gene: TRBV25-1
abundance: few
d_gene: .
j_gene: TRBJ2-2
CDR3nt: TGTGCCAGCAGGGCGGAGACGAACACCGGGGAGCTGTTTTTT
CDR3aa: CASRAETNTGELFF

v_gene: TRBV11-2
abundance: .
d_gene: .
j_gene: TRBJ2-2
CDR3nt: TGTGCCAGCAGCCCTGCGCCGAACACCGGGGAGCTGTTTTTT
CDR3aa: CASSPAPNTGELFF

v_gene: TRBV6-6
abundance: once
d_gene: TRBD1
j_gene: TRBJ2-7
CDR3nt: TGTGCCAGCAGCCGGGACAGGGGGGAGCTTCCCGAGCAGTACTTC
CDR3aa: CASSRDRGELPEQYF

v_gene: TRBV3-1/TRBV3-2
abundance: .
d_gene: .
j_gene: TRBJ1-3
CDR3nt: TGTGCCAGCAGCCAAGTTCAAGGAAACACCATATATTTT
CDR3aa: CASSQVQGNTIYF